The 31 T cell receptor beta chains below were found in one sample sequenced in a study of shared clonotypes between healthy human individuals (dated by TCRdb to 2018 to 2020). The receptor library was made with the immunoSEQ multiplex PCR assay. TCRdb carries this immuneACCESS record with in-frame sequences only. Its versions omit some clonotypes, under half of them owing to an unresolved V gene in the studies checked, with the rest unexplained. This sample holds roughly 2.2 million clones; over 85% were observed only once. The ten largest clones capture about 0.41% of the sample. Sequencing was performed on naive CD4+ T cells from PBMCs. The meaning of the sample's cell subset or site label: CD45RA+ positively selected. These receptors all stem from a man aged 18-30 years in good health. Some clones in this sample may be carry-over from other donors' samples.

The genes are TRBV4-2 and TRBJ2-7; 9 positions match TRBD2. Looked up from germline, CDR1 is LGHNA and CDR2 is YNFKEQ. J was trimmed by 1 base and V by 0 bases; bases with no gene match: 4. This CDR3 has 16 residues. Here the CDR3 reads CASSQDMTSGSYEQYF. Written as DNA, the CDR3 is TGTGCCAGCAGCCAAGATATGACTAGCGGATCCTACGAGCAGTACTTC.

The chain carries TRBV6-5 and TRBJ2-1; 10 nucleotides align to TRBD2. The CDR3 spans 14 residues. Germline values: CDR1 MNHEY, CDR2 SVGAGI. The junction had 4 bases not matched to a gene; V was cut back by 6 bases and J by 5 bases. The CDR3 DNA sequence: TGTGCCAGCAGGTCTAGCGGGGGACACAATGAGCAGTTCTTC. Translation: CASRSSGGHNEQFF.

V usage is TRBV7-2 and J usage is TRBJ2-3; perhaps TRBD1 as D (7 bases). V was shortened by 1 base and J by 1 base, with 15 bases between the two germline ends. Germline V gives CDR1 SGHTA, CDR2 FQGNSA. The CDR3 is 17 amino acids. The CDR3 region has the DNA TGTGCCAGCAGCTTAGTAGGGGGGACAGCCCGCACAGATACGCAGTATTTT. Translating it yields CASSLVGGTARTDTQYF.

This CDR3 reads CASTKTGESTEAFF. Here the CDR3 DNA reads TGTGCCAGCACCAAAACAGGGGAGTCCACTGAAGCTTTCTTT. This chain links TRBV6-5 with TRBJ1-1, with 7 bases that match TRBD1. Germline-derived CDR1 and CDR2 are MNHEY and SVGAGI. This CDR3 has 14 amino acids. V shed 7 bases and J 4 bases; nucleotides not matched to a gene: 9.

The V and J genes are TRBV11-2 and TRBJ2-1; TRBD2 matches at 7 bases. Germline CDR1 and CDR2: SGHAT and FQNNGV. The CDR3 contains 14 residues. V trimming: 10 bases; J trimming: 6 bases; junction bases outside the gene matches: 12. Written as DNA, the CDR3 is TGTGCCACGGTGGCAGTGGGACTACCCAATGAGCAGTTCTTC. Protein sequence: CATVAVGLPNEQFF.

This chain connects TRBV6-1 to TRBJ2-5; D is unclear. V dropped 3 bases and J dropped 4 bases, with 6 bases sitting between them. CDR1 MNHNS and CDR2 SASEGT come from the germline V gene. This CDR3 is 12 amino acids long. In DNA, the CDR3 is TGTGCCAGCAGTGACATCGGAGAGACCCAGTACTTC. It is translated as CASSDIGETQYF.

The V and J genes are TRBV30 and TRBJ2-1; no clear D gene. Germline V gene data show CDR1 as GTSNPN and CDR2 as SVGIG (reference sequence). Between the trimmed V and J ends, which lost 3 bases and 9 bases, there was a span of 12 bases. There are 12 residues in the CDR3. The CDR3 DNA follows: TGTGCCTGGAGGACCCAATTGGGTGAGCAGTTCTTC. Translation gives CAWRTQLGEQFF.

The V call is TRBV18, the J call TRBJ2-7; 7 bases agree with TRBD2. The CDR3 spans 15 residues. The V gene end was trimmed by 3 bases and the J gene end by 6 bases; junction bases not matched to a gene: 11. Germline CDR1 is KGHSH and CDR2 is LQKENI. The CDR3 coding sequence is TGTGCCAGCTCACCGGGTCGGACTAGGTTGAGCGAGCAGTACTTC. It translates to CASSPGRTRLSEQYF.

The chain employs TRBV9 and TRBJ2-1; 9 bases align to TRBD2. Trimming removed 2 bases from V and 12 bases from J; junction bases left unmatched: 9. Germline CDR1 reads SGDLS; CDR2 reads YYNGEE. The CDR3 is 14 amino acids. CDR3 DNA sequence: TGTGCCAGCAGCGTCGCGGGGACTAGCCCGGGGCAGTTCTTC. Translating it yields CASSVAGTSPGQFF.

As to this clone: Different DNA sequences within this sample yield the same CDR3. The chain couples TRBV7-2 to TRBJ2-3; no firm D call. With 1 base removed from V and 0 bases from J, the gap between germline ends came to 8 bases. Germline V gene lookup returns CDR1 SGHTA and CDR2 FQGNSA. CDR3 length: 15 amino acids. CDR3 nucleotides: TGTGCCAGCAGCTTAGAGAGGCTGAGCACAGATACGCAGTATTTT. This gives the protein CASSLERLSTDTQYF.

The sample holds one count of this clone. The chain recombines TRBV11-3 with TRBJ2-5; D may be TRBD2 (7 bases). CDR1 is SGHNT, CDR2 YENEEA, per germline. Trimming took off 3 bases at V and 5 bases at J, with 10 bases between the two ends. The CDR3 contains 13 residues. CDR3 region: CASSFGGLETQYF. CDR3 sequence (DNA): TGTGCCAGCAGCTTCGGGGGGCTCGAGACCCAGTACTTC.

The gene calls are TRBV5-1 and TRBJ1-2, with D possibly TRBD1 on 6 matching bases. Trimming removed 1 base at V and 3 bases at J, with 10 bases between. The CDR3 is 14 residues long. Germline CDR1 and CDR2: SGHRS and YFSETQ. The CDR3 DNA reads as TGCGCCAGCAGCTTGTTCCCAGGGGACTATGGCTACACCTTC. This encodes CASSLFPGDYGYTF.

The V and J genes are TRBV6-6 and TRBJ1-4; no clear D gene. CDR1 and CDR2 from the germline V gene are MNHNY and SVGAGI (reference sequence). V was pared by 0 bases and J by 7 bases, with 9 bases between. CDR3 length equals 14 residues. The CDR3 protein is CASSYSGGSEKLFF. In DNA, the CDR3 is TGTGCCAGCAGTTACTCGGGAGGTAGTGAAAAACTGTTTTTT.

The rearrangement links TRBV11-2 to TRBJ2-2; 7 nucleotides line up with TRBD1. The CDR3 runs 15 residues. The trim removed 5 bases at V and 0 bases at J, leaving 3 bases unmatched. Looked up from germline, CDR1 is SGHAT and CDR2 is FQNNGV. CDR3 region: CASSPGQANTGELFF. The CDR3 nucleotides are TGTGCCAGCAGCCCAGGACAGGCGAACACCGGGGAGCTGTTTTTT.

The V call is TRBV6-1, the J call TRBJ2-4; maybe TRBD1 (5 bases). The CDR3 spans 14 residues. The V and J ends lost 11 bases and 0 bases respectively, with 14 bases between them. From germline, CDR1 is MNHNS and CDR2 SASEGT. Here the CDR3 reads CAGKGALAKNIQYF. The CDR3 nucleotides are TGTGCCGGAAAAGGGGCACTAGCCAAAAACATTCAGTACTTC.

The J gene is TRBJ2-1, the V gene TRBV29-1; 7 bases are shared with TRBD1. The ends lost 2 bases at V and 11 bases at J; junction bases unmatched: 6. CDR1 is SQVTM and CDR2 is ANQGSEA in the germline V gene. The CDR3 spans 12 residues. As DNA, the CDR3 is TGCAGCGTTGAACGGACAGGCCGAAAGCAGTTCTTC. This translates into CSVERTGRKQFF.

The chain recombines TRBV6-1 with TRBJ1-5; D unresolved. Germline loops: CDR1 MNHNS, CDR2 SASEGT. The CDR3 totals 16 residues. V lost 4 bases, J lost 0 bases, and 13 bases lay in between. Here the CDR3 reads CASSGSGLYSNQPQHF. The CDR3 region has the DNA TGTGCCAGCAGTGGTTCGGGCCTTTATAGCAATCAGCCCCAGCATTTT.

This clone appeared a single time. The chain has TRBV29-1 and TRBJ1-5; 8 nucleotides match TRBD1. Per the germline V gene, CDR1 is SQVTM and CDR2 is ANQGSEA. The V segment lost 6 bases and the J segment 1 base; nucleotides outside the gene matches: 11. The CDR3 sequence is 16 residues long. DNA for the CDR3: TGCAGCGTAGGACAGGGACTTTCCGGCAGCAATCAGCCCCAGCATTTT. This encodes CSVGQGLSGSNQPQHF.

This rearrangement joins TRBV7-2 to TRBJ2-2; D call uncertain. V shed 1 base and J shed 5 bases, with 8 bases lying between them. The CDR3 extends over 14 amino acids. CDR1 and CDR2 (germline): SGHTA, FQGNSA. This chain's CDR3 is CASSLGLRTGELFF. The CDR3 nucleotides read TGTGCCAGCAGCTTAGGACTGCGGACCGGGGAGCTGTTTTTT.

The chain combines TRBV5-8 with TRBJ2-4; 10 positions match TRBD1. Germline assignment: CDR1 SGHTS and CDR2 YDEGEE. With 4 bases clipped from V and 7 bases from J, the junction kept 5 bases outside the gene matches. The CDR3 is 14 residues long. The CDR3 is CASSRQGAINIQYF. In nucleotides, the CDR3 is TGTGCCAGCAGCCGACAGGGGGCGATCAACATTCAGTACTTC.

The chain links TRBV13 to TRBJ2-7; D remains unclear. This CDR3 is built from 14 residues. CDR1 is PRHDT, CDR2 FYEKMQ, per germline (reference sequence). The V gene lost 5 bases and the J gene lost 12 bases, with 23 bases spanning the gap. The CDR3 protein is CASSPAQRALGRYF. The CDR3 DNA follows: TGTGCCAGCAGCCCCGCCCAAAGGGCCTTAGGGCGGTACTTC.

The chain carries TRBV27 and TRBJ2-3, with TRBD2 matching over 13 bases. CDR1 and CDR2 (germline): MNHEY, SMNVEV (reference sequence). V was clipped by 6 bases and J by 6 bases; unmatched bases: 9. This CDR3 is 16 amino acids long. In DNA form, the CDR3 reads TGTGCCAGCAGACGATTTGGACTAGCGGGAGCTGATACGCAGTATTTT. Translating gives CASRRFGLAGADTQYF.

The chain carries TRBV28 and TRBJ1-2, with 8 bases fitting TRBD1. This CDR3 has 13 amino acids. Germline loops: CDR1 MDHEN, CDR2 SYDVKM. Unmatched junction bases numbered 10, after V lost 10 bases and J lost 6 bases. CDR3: CANRGQGSNGYTF. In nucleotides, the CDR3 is TGTGCCAATCGCGGACAGGGCTCAAATGGCTACACCTTC.

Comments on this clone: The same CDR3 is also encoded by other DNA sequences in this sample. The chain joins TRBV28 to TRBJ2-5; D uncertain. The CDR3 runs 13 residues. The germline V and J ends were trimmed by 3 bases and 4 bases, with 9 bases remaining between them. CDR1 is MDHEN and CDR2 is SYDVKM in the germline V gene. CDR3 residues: CASSFLGRETQYF. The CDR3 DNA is TGTGCCAGCAGTTTCTTGGGCCGAGAGACCCAGTACTTC.

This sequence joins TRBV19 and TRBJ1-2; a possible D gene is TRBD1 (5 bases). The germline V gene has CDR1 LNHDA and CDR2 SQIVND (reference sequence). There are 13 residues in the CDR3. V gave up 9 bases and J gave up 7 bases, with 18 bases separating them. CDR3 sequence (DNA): TGTGCCAGCGCGGTCCTTGGGGCAAGTGGCTACACCTTC. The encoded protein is CASAVLGASGYTF.

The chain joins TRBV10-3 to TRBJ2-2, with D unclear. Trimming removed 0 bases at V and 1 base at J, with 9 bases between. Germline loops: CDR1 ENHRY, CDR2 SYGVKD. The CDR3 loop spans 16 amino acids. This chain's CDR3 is CAISESSTKNTGELFF. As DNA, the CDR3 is TGTGCCATCAGTGAGTCGTCCACAAAGAACACCGGGGAGCTGTTTTTT.

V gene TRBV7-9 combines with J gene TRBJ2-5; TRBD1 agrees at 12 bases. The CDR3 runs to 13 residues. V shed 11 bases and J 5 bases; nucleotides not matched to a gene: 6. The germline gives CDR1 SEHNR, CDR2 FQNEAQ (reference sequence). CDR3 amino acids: CAGTGGAGETQYF. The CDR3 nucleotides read TGTGCCGGGACAGGGGGCGCAGGCGAGACCCAGTACTTC. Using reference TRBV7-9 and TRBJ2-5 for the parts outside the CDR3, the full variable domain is DTGVSQNPRHKITKRGQNVTFRCDPISEHNRLYWYRQTLGQGPEFLTYFQNEAQLEKSRLLSDRFSAERPKGSFSTLEIQRTEQGDSAMYLCAGTGGAGETQYFGPGTRLLVL.

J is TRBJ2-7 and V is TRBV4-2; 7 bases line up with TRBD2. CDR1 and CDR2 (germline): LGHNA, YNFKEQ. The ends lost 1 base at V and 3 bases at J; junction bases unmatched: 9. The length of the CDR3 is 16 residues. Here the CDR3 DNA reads TGTGCCAGCAGCCAAGCTAGGGCTAGCGGAGACTACGAGCAGTACTTC. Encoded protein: CASSQARASGDYEQYF.

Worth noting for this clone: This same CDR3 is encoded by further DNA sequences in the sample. The CDR3 DNA reads TGCGCCAGCAGCTTGGGCGGGACAGTCACCTACGAGCAGTACTTC. This encodes CASSLGGTVTYEQYF. The chain recombines TRBV5-1 with TRBJ2-7; perhaps TRBD1 as D (7 bases). CDR1 is SGHRS and CDR2 is YFSETQ in the germline V gene. Trimming left V 0 bases short and J 2 bases short, with 12 bases between. The CDR3 is 15 amino acids.

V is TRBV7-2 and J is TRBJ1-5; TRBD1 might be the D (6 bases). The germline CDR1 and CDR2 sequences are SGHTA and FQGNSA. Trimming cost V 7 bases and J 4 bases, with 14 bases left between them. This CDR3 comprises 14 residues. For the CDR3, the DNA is TGTGCCAGCACCGAGACAGGAGTGAATCAGCCCCAGCATTTT. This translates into CASTETGVNQPQHF.

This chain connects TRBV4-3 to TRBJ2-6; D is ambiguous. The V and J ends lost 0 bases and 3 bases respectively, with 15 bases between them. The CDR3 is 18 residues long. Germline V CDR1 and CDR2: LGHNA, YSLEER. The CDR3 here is CASSQDRPPLDGANVLTF. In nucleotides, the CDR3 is TGCGCCAGCAGCCAAGATCGCCCCCCCTTGGATGGGGCCAACGTCCTGACTTTC.